In its sample, the clone carrying this T cell receptor (beta chain) was seen once. Its matching antigen is unknown. The CDR3 contains 14 residues. CDR1 SGHRS and CDR2 YFSETQ come from the germline V gene. The trim removed 5 bases at V and 6 bases at J, leaving 5 bases unmatched. The sample originates from a study of Ad26.COV2.S vaccination and SARS-CoV-2 variants. The assay was immunoSEQ multiplex PCR, and TCRdb's table has in-frame clones only and misses some. The repertoire has 300,000 to 350,000 clones, 86% of them found once; the top ten carry about 10%. General study findings and limits: Breadth, reportedly substantial, characterized the spike-specific CD8+ and CD4+ T cell responses after vaccination.

Treatment indicated: 15 to 20 received Ad26.COV2.S at low or high dose, single or two shots; roughly five received placebo; per-sample allocation not given. All samples were drawn on day 63, counting from the first vaccine or placebo injection. It was an adult aged 18-55 years in Boston who was the donor. The input for sequencing was peripheral blood, taken in a trial of Ad26.COV2.S vaccine versus placebo. The V and J genes are TRBV5-1 and TRBJ2-5, with 12 bases fitting TRBD2. The origin of this receptor is a person aged 18-65 years who received the Ad26.COV2.S COVID-19 vaccine or a placebo. CDR3 bases: TGCGCCAGCAGTCGACTAGCGGGGGCAAAGACCCAGTACTTC. Amino acid sequence: CASSRLAGAKTQYF.